These T cell receptor beta chains were read from a single sample in a study of shared clonotypes between healthy human individuals. The assay was immunoSEQ multiplex PCR, and TCRdb's table has in-frame clones only and misses some. The sample contains 2,500,000 or so clones, roughly 93% of which appear only once. Sample: naive CD4+ T cells from PBMCs. Receptors originate from a man younger than 35 in good health. Some clones in this sample may be carry-over from other donors' samples. The CDR3 runs from the conserved cysteine through the conserved F or W. The order of the fields is J gene, V gene, clone size, D gene, CDR3 DNA, CDR3 protein. D genes are given only for firm matches. Clone size, where shown, is once, few, many, or a class for clones that have expanded.

j_call: TRBJ1-1; v_call: TRBV19; clone_size: -; d_call: TRBD1; cdr3_nt: TGTGCCAGTAGTAGGTCTAGGGACAGGGCGAACACTGAAGCTTTCTTT; cdr3_aa: CASSRSRDRANTEAFF
j_call: TRBJ2-5; v_call: TRBV5-6; clone_size: -; d_call: TRBD2; cdr3_nt: TGTGCCAGCAGCGTGGGGGGGTTGGAAGAGACCCAGTACTTC; cdr3_aa: CASSVGGLEETQYF
j_call: TRBJ2-5; v_call: TRBV19; clone_size: -; d_call: TRBD1; cdr3_nt: TGTGCCAGTAGTAGGGACAGGGGGGAGACCCAGTACTTC; cdr3_aa: CASSRDRGETQYF
j_call: TRBJ2-1; v_call: TRBV2; clone_size: -; d_call: -; cdr3_nt: TGTGCCAGCAGTGGACCCGGCCCTCCCTCCTACAATGAGCAGTTCTTC; cdr3_aa: CASSGPGPPSYNEQFF
j_call: TRBJ1-1; v_call: TRBV4-1; clone_size: once; d_call: -; cdr3_nt: TGCGCCAGCAGCTCCCACAGCAGATCGACTCTAAGGAACACTGAAGCTTTCTTT; cdr3_aa: CASSSHSRSTLRNTEAFF
j_call: TRBJ2-1; v_call: TRBV5-4; clone_size: -; d_call: -; cdr3_nt: TGTGCCAGCAGCTTGGTTCACAACAATGAGCAGTTCTTC; cdr3_aa: CASSLVHNNEQFF
j_call: TRBJ2-1; v_call: TRBV7-7; clone_size: -; d_call: TRBD2; cdr3_nt: TGTGCCAGCAGCCCCGGGACTAGCGTGGGGGTGGGTGAGCAGTTCTTC; cdr3_aa: CASSPGTSVGVGEQFF
j_call: TRBJ1-5; v_call: TRBV7-2; clone_size: -; d_call: -; cdr3_nt: TGTGCCAGCAGCTTAGGAGGGTTTAGCAATCAGCCCCAGCATTTT; cdr3_aa: CASSLGGFSNQPQHF
j_call: TRBJ2-7; v_call: TRBV5-8; clone_size: -; d_call: -; cdr3_nt: TGTGCCAGCAGCTTGCCTCCGGGACGGGTTTCCTACGAGCAGTACTTC; cdr3_aa: CASSLPPGRVSYEQYF
j_call: TRBJ2-5; v_call: TRBV5-1; clone_size: -; d_call: TRBD1; cdr3_nt: TGCGCCAGCAGCTTGTTTGGGACAGCCAGAACTATGGGGGAGACCCAGTACTTC; cdr3_aa: CASSLFGTARTMGETQYF
j_call: TRBJ1-5; v_call: TRBV7-9; clone_size: few; d_call: TRBD1; cdr3_nt: TGTGCCAGCAGCCTGGGACAGGGGCCCAATCAGCCCCAGCATTTT; cdr3_aa: CASSLGQGPNQPQHF
j_call: TRBJ2-1; v_call: TRBV19; clone_size: -; d_call: -; cdr3_nt: TGTGCCAGTAGTAACAGGGGGAGGGCCAACGATGAGCAGTTCTTC; cdr3_aa: CASSNRGRANDEQFF
j_call: TRBJ2-3; v_call: TRBV28; clone_size: -; d_call: -; cdr3_nt: TGTGCCAGCAGTTTGGGCGGGAACACAGATACGCAGTATTTT; cdr3_aa: CASSLGGNTDTQYF
j_call: TRBJ1-4; v_call: TRBV28; clone_size: -; d_call: TRBD1; cdr3_nt: TGTGCCAGCAGCTCCGGACAGGGCAATGAAAAACTGTTTTTT; cdr3_aa: CASSSGQGNEKLFF
j_call: TRBJ1-2; v_call: TRBV20-1; clone_size: -; d_call: -; cdr3_nt: TGCAGTGCTACAAGCAGCTATGGTTACACCTTC; cdr3_aa: CSATSSYGYTF
j_call: TRBJ2-5; v_call: TRBV5-1; clone_size: -; d_call: -; cdr3_nt: TGCGCCAGCAGCCCGGGGGCGACTCAAGAGACCCAGTACTTC; cdr3_aa: CASSPGATQETQYF
j_call: TRBJ2-5; v_call: TRBV7-6; clone_size: -; d_call: -; cdr3_nt: TGTGCCAGCAGCTTAGAAGCGGAGACCCAGTACTTC; cdr3_aa: CASSLEAETQYF
j_call: TRBJ1-4; v_call: TRBV5-6; clone_size: -; d_call: TRBD1; cdr3_nt: TGTGCCAGCAGCCCGACAGGGGGGAATGGTGAAAAACTGTTTTTT; cdr3_aa: CASSPTGGNGEKLFF
j_call: TRBJ2-7; v_call: TRBV28; clone_size: -; d_call: TRBD2; cdr3_nt: TGTGCCAGCAGGGGGCCTAGCGGGGGTTACGAGCAGTACTTC; cdr3_aa: CASRGPSGGYEQYF
j_call: TRBJ2-7; v_call: TRBV5-1; clone_size: -; d_call: -; cdr3_nt: TGCGCCAGCAGCTTGTCCCGGACAGCCTACGAGCAGTACTTC; cdr3_aa: CASSLSRTAYEQYF
j_call: TRBJ2-5; v_call: TRBV5-4; clone_size: -; d_call: -; cdr3_nt: TGTGCCAGCAGCTTGGGGGCCAGGGCCCCCCAAGAGACCCAGTACTTC; cdr3_aa: CASSLGARAPQETQYF
j_call: TRBJ1-1; v_call: TRBV5-1; clone_size: -; d_call: TRBD1; cdr3_nt: TGCGCCAGCAGCTTGCCCGGGACAGCGAACACTGAAGCTTTCTTT; cdr3_aa: CASSLPGTANTEAFF
j_call: TRBJ2-5; v_call: TRBV29-1; clone_size: -; d_call: TRBD2; cdr3_nt: TGCAGCGTCCCCCGGGAGGGCTCGCGGGAGACCCAGTACTTC; cdr3_aa: CSVPREGSRETQYF
j_call: TRBJ2-7; v_call: TRBV5-1; clone_size: -; d_call: -; cdr3_nt: TGCGCCAGCAGCTTGGCGGCAGGAGCCTACGAGCAGTACTTC; cdr3_aa: CASSLAAGAYEQYF
j_call: TRBJ2-3; v_call: TRBV6-5; clone_size: -; d_call: -; cdr3_nt: TGTGCCAGCAGCCCCCGGTTGGTGCCCACAGATACGCAGTATTTT; cdr3_aa: CASSPRLVPTDTQYF
j_call: TRBJ2-5; v_call: TRBV14; clone_size: -; d_call: -; cdr3_nt: TGTGCCAGCAGCCCCTGGGAGGATCAAGAGACCCAGTACTTC; cdr3_aa: CASSPWEDQETQYF
j_call: TRBJ2-7; v_call: TRBV28; clone_size: once; d_call: -; cdr3_nt: TGTGCCAGCAGTTCGGTGAATATGGACGGATACGAGCAGTACTTC; cdr3_aa: CASSSVNMDGYEQYF
j_call: TRBJ2-7; v_call: TRBV28; clone_size: -; d_call: TRBD1; cdr3_nt: TGTGCCAGCAGTCCCGGGACAGGGGACGAGCAGTACTTC; cdr3_aa: CASSPGTGDEQYF
j_call: TRBJ2-1; v_call: TRBV5-1; clone_size: -; d_call: TRBD2; cdr3_nt: TGCGCCAGCAGCATGGCCGGAATACTAGCGCCATACAATGAGCAGTTCTTC; cdr3_aa: CASSMAGILAPYNEQFF
j_call: TRBJ1-5; v_call: TRBV30; clone_size: -; d_call: -; cdr3_nt: TGTGCCTGGAGTGTAGGTGGAGAAGGGAGCAATCAGCCCCAGCATTTT; cdr3_aa: CAWSVGGEGSNQPQHF
j_call: TRBJ2-2; v_call: TRBV6-5; clone_size: -; d_call: -; cdr3_nt: TGTGCCAGCAGGTGGACCGATACTTACACCGGGGAGCTGTTTTTT; cdr3_aa: CASRWTDTYTGELFF
j_call: TRBJ1-1; v_call: TRBV6-5; clone_size: few; d_call: TRBD1; cdr3_nt: TGTGCCAGCAGTTTGAGGACAGGGGGCACTGAAGCTTTCTTT; cdr3_aa: CASSLRTGGTEAFF
j_call: TRBJ2-7; v_call: TRBV30; clone_size: -; d_call: TRBD2; cdr3_nt: TGTGCCTGGAGTCTAACGTGGGGACTACGCGGCGACGAGCAGTACTTC; cdr3_aa: CAWSLTWGLRGDEQYF
j_call: TRBJ2-7; v_call: TRBV14; clone_size: -; d_call: TRBD2; cdr3_nt: TGTGCCAGCAGCCCGCGACTAGCGGGAGGGGGACTACGAGAGCAGTACTTC; cdr3_aa: CASSPRLAGGGLREQYF
j_call: TRBJ2-7; v_call: TRBV5-1; clone_size: -; d_call: -; cdr3_nt: TGCGCCAGCAGGGCAGGCTACGAGCAGTACTTT; cdr3_aa: CASRAGYEQYF
j_call: TRBJ2-7; v_call: TRBV4-1; clone_size: once; d_call: TRBD1; cdr3_nt: TGCGCCAGCAGCGTCTACAGATCGGACAGGGGGCGTCCCTACGAGCAGTACTTC; cdr3_aa: CASSVYRSDRGRPYEQYF
j_call: TRBJ1-3; v_call: TRBV28; clone_size: -; d_call: -; cdr3_nt: TGTGCCAGCACCGACTTCTCTGGAAACACCATATATTTT; cdr3_aa: CASTDFSGNTIYF
j_call: TRBJ2-1; v_call: TRBV14; clone_size: -; d_call: TRBD2; cdr3_nt: TGTGCCAGACCTGCGGGGGGTTGGACTAGTCACGACAATGAGCAGTTCTTC; cdr3_aa: CARPAGGWTSHDNEQFF
j_call: TRBJ1-3; v_call: TRBV5-6; clone_size: once; d_call: -; cdr3_nt: TGTGCCAGCAGCTTTTTCACAGCTGGAAACACCATATATTTT; cdr3_aa: CASSFFTAGNTIYF
j_call: TRBJ1-2; v_call: TRBV28; clone_size: -; d_call: -; cdr3_nt: TGTGCCAGCGCCCTGGACGGAGCTAACTATGGCTACACCTTC; cdr3_aa: CASALDGANYGYTF
j_call: TRBJ1-4; v_call: TRBV6-5; clone_size: -; d_call: -; cdr3_nt: TGTGCCAGCAGTACAGCCCGGGACGGGAATGAAAAACTGTTTTTT; cdr3_aa: CASSTARDGNEKLFF
j_call: TRBJ2-7; v_call: TRBV19; clone_size: -; d_call: TRBD1; cdr3_nt: TGTGCCAGTAGTCCCCCCGGGACAGGGGGCTACGAGCAGTACTTC; cdr3_aa: CASSPPGTGGYEQYF
j_call: TRBJ1-1; v_call: TRBV4-1; clone_size: -; d_call: -; cdr3_nt: TGCGCCAGCAGCCAAAGGGGCAAGACACCTGAAGCTTTCTTT; cdr3_aa: CASSQRGKTPEAFF
j_call: TRBJ2-5; v_call: TRBV5-4; clone_size: -; d_call: TRBD1; cdr3_nt: TGTGCCAGCAGCTTGGTACAGGGGGTGCAAGAGACCCAGTACTTC; cdr3_aa: CASSLVQGVQETQYF
j_call: TRBJ2-1; v_call: TRBV9; clone_size: -; d_call: TRBD2; cdr3_nt: TGTGCCAGCAGTGCTAGCGGGAGTTCCTACAATGAGCAGTTCTTC; cdr3_aa: CASSASGSSYNEQFF
j_call: TRBJ2-7; v_call: TRBV28; clone_size: -; d_call: -; cdr3_nt: TGTGCCAGCAGTTTAGGCAGGGGCGAGCAGTACTTC; cdr3_aa: CASSLGRGEQYF
j_call: TRBJ2-3; v_call: TRBV19; clone_size: -; d_call: -; cdr3_nt: TGTGCCAGTAGTGTTCAAGGCGGGCGGGGGCCCACAGATACGCAGTATTTT; cdr3_aa: CASSVQGGRGPTDTQYF
j_call: TRBJ1-5; v_call: TRBV28; clone_size: -; d_call: TRBD1; cdr3_nt: TGTGCCAGCAGTGGACAGGGGGATCAGCCCCAGCATTTT; cdr3_aa: CASSGQGDQPQHF
j_call: TRBJ1-5; v_call: TRBV6-5; clone_size: -; d_call: -; cdr3_nt: TGTGCCAGCAGTTGGGGCAGGTCCAATCAGCCCCAGCATTTT; cdr3_aa: CASSWGRSNQPQHF
j_call: TRBJ2-1; v_call: TRBV7-2; clone_size: once; d_call: -; cdr3_nt: TGTGCCAGCAGCTTAGCGGGGATGCCGGATGAGCAGTTCTTC; cdr3_aa: CASSLAGMPDEQFF
j_call: TRBJ2-7; v_call: TRBV6-1; clone_size: -; d_call: -; cdr3_nt: TGTGCCAGCAGTGAAGCGTCAGGGGGGCGGGAGCAGTACTTC; cdr3_aa: CASSEASGGREQYF
j_call: TRBJ2-1; v_call: TRBV5-1; clone_size: -; d_call: TRBD2; cdr3_nt: TGCGCCAGCAGCTTCGAACTAGCGGGAGGGCGAAATGAGCAGTTCTTC; cdr3_aa: CASSFELAGGRNEQFF
j_call: TRBJ2-3; v_call: TRBV19; clone_size: -; d_call: -; cdr3_nt: TGTGCCAGTAGTACAGCTGCCGGGCCTGGGCCAGATACGCAGTATTTT; cdr3_aa: CASSTAAGPGPDTQYF
j_call: TRBJ2-7; v_call: TRBV7-8; clone_size: -; d_call: -; cdr3_nt: TGTGCCAGCAGCTTAGGTCGGGGCGAGCAGTACTTC; cdr3_aa: CASSLGRGEQYF
j_call: TRBJ2-3; v_call: TRBV27; clone_size: few; d_call: TRBD2; cdr3_nt: TGTGCCAGCAGTCCTATGGGGGTGGGGGCACTAAGCGGGAGCCCCGATACGCAGTATTTT; cdr3_aa: CASSPMGVGALSGSPDTQYF
j_call: TRBJ1-5; v_call: TRBV27; clone_size: -; d_call: -; cdr3_nt: TGTGCCAGCAGTTTATTTTGGGTTAGCAATCAGCCCCAGCATTTT; cdr3_aa: CASSLFWVSNQPQHF
j_call: TRBJ2-3; v_call: TRBV5-1; clone_size: -; d_call: -; cdr3_nt: TGCGCCAGCAGCTCCCTTGGGACTCCCGAAGATACGCAGTATTTT; cdr3_aa: CASSSLGTPEDTQYF
j_call: TRBJ2-7; v_call: TRBV10-2; clone_size: -; d_call: -; cdr3_nt: TGCGCCAGCCGAGCCCAGCTTTGGTACGAGCAGTACTTC; cdr3_aa: CASRAQLWYEQYF